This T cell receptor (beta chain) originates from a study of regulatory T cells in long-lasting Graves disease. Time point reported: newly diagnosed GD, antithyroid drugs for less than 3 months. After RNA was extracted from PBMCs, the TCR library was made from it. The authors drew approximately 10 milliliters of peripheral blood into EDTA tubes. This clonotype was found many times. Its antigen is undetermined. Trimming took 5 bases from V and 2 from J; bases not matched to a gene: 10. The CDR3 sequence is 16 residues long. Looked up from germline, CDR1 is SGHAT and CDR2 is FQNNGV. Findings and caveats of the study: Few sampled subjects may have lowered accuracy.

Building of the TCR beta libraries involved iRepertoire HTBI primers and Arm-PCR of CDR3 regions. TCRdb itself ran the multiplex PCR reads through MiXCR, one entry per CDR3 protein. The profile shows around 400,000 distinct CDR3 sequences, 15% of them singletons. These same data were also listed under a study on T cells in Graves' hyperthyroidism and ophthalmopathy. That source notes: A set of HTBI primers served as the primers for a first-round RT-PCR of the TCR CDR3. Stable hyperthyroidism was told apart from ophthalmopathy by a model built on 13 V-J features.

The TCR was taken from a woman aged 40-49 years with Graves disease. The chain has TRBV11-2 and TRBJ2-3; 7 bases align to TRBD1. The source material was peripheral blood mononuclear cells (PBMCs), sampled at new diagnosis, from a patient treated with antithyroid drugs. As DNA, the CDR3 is TGTGCCAGCAGCCTTAGACCGGACAGGTCCACAGATACGCAGTATTTT. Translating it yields CASSLRPDRSTDTQYF.